Included here is one T cell receptor (beta chain) sequence, with context. The source of the sample is a study of blood T cell repertoires in COVID-19. Across the whole study: Samples came from the United States, Italy and Spain, spanning acute and convalescent COVID-19. From T cells, B-cell-depleted T cells, or PBMCs came the material, which was cDNA or gDNA.

Grouping used clinical history reported by participants in a survey and questionnaire. Sequencing was performed with immunoSEQ multiplex PCR; in TCRdb, only in-frame clones are kept and a portion is missing. The sample lists about 460,000 clones; less than 90% were seen once. Trimming at V came to 7 bases and at J to 4 bases, leaving 8 bases not matched to a gene. This CDR3 has 15 amino acids. Germline-derived CDR1 and CDR2 are SNHLY and FYNNEI. This sequence originates from a woman aged 55-70 years who had recovered from COVID-19. V gene TRBV2 combines with J gene TRBJ1-2; 11 bases line up with TRBD1. Material: PBMCs or T cells enriched from blood (not recorded which). CDR3 DNA sequence: TGTGCCAGCACCCAGGGACAGGGGGTTAGCTATGGCTACACCTTC. Translating gives CASTQGQGVSYGYTF.